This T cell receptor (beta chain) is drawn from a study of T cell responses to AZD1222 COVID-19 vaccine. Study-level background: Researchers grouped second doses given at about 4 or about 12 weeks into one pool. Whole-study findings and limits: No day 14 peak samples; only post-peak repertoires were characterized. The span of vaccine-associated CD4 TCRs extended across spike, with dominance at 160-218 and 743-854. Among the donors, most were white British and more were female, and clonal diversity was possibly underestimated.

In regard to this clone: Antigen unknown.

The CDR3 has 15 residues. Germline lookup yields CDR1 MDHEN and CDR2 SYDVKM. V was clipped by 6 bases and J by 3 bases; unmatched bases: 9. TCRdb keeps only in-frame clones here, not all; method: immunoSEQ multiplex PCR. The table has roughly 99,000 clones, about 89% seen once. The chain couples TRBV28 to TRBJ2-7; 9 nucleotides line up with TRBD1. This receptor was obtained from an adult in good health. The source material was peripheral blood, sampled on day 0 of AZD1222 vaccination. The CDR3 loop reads CASRSSGTGFYEQYF. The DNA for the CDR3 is TGTGCCAGCAGGTCATCCGGGACAGGGTTCTACGAGCAGTACTTC.